The rows below give T cell receptor beta chains drawn from one sample of a study of blood T cells in healthy people across ages. TCRdb used MiXCR to reprocess the 5' RACE reads, holding one entry per CDR3 protein. The sample consists of approximately 690,000 distinct CDR3 sequences, around 54% of them appearing once. The sample comprised blood. The receptors originated from a man in his 60s in good health. Each CDR3 is given with its conserved first and last residue. Fields, in order: clone size, J gene, V gene, CDR3 length, D gene, CDR3 protein, CDR3 DNA. The D gene is left open where the match is weak. Part of the rows lack a size; the others show once, few, many or a class for expanded clones.

clone size: few
J gene: TRBJ2-1
V gene: TRBV5-1
CDR3 length: 14
D gene: .
CDR3 protein: CASSLGRDNNEQFF
CDR3 DNA: TGCGCCAGCAGCTTGGGGAGGGACAACAATGAGCAGTTCTTC

clone size: .
J gene: TRBJ1-5
V gene: TRBV5-5
CDR3 length: 15
D gene: .
CDR3 protein: CASSPLTQDNQPQHF
CDR3 DNA: TGTGCCAGCAGCCCCCTGACGCAAGACAATCAGCCCCAGCATTTT

clone size: .
J gene: TRBJ2-7
V gene: TRBV4-2
CDR3 length: 15
D gene: .
CDR3 protein: CASSQEIGGGNEQYF
CDR3 DNA: TGTGCCAGCAGCCAAGAAATAGGAGGAGGGAACGAGCAGTACTTC

clone size: .
J gene: TRBJ2-3
V gene: TRBV12-3/TRBV12-4
CDR3 length: 15
D gene: .
CDR3 protein: CASSFSRGTADVQYF
CDR3 DNA: TGTGCCAGCAGTTTTTCGCGGGGCACAGCAGATGTGCAGTATTTT

clone size: .
J gene: TRBJ1-2
V gene: TRBV20-1
CDR3 length: 12
D gene: TRBD1
CDR3 protein: CSALGQENGYTF
CDR3 DNA: TGCAGTGCCTTGGGACAGGAGAATGGCTACACCTTC

clone size: .
J gene: TRBJ2-3
V gene: TRBV5-1
CDR3 length: 15
D gene: TRBD2
CDR3 protein: CASSLSLAGTDTQYF
CDR3 DNA: TGCGCCAGCAGCTTGAGCCTAGCGGGGACAGATACGCAGTATTTT

clone size: .
J gene: TRBJ2-5
V gene: TRBV27
CDR3 length: 14
D gene: .
CDR3 protein: CASSPSSFPETQYF
CDR3 DNA: TGTGCCAGCAGTCCGTCTAGCTTCCCAGAGACCCAGTACTTC

clone size: .
J gene: TRBJ1-2
V gene: TRBV29-1
CDR3 length: 12
D gene: TRBD1
CDR3 protein: CSVTQGGDGYTF
CDR3 DNA: TGCAGCGTGACACAGGGGGGGGATGGCTACACCTTC

clone size: .
J gene: TRBJ2-5
V gene: TRBV6-6
CDR3 length: 14
D gene: .
CDR3 protein: CASSTRGNQETQYF
CDR3 DNA: TGTGCCAGCAGTACTCGGGGGAACCAAGAGACCCAGTACTTC

clone size: few
J gene: TRBJ2-5
V gene: TRBV3-1
CDR3 length: 15
D gene: .
CDR3 protein: CASSQEGFPQETQYF
CDR3 DNA: TGTGCCAGCAGCCAAGAGGGGTTCCCCCAAGAGACCCAGTACTTC

clone size: .
J gene: TRBJ2-5
V gene: TRBV4-2
CDR3 length: 17
D gene: TRBD2
CDR3 protein: CASSQDIPGLAGAVRYF
CDR3 DNA: TGTGCCAGCAGCCAAGATATCCCAGGACTAGCGGGTGCGGTCCGGTACTTC

clone size: .
J gene: TRBJ2-3
V gene: TRBV7-2
CDR3 length: 16
D gene: TRBD2
CDR3 protein: CASSSGLAGVADTQYF
CDR3 DNA: TGTGCCAGCAGCTCGGGACTAGCGGGGGTGGCAGATACGCAGTATTTT

clone size: .
J gene: TRBJ2-1
V gene: TRBV12-3/TRBV12-4
CDR3 length: 14
D gene: .
CDR3 protein: CASLLGRGYNEQFF
CDR3 DNA: TGTGCCAGCCTATTAGGTAGGGGCTACAATGAGCAGTTCTTC

clone size: .
J gene: TRBJ1-4
V gene: TRBV7-2
CDR3 length: 15
D gene: .
CDR3 protein: CASSLAVATNEKLFF
CDR3 DNA: TGTGCCAGCAGCTTAGCGGTTGCAACTAATGAAAAACTGTTTTTT

clone size: .
J gene: TRBJ2-3
V gene: TRBV20-1
CDR3 length: 15
D gene: .
CDR3 protein: CSASIMGRNTDTQYF
CDR3 DNA: TGCAGTGCTAGTATCATGGGACGGAACACAGATACGCAGTATTTT

clone size: .
J gene: TRBJ2-7
V gene: TRBV20-1
CDR3 length: 14
D gene: .
CDR3 protein: CSARVQTATYEQYF
CDR3 DNA: TGCAGTGCTAGGGTCCAGACAGCCACCTACGAGCAGTACTTC

clone size: .
J gene: TRBJ2-1
V gene: TRBV12-3/TRBV12-4
CDR3 length: 16
D gene: TRBD2
CDR3 protein: CASSYLAGSSYNEQFF
CDR3 DNA: TGTGCCAGCAGTTATCTAGCGGGGAGCTCCTACAATGAGCAGTTCTTC

clone size: .
J gene: TRBJ2-5
V gene: TRBV29-1
CDR3 length: 12
D gene: TRBD1
CDR3 protein: CSAGQGIETQYF
CDR3 DNA: TGCAGCGCCGGACAGGGGATAGAGACCCAGTACTTC

clone size: .
J gene: TRBJ2-5
V gene: TRBV29-1
CDR3 length: 18
D gene: TRBD2
CDR3 protein: CSVEVTSGGALGEETQYF
CDR3 DNA: TGCAGCGTTGAAGTCACTAGCGGGGGGGCCCTTGGTGAGGAGACCCAGTACTTC

clone size: .
J gene: TRBJ2-1
V gene: TRBV2
CDR3 length: 16
D gene: .
CDR3 protein: CASSPRGGFSYNEQFF
CDR3 DNA: TGTGCCAGCAGTCCCCGCGGGGGCTTCTCCTACAATGAGCAGTTCTTC

clone size: few
J gene: TRBJ2-5
V gene: TRBV6-1
CDR3 length: 13
D gene: TRBD2
CDR3 protein: CASSEGLAETQYF
CDR3 DNA: TGTGCCAGCAGTGAAGGACTAGCGGAGACCCAGTACTTC

clone size: .
J gene: TRBJ2-1
V gene: TRBV5-1
CDR3 length: 17
D gene: TRBD2
CDR3 protein: CASSSVTSGGAGNEQFF
CDR3 DNA: TGCGCCAGCAGCTCGGTGACTAGCGGGGGGGCGGGGAATGAGCAGTTCTTC

clone size: .
J gene: TRBJ2-7
V gene: TRBV5-1
CDR3 length: 15
D gene: TRBD2
CDR3 protein: CASSLVLAGSNEQYF
CDR3 DNA: TGCGCCAGCAGCTTGGTTCTAGCGGGGAGCAATGAGCAGTACTTC

clone size: once
J gene: TRBJ1-2
V gene: TRBV14
CDR3 length: 11
D gene: .
CDR3 protein: CASGNGVGYTF
CDR3 DNA: TGTGCCAGCGGAAACGGGGTTGGCTACACCTTC

clone size: .
J gene: TRBJ1-2
V gene: TRBV6-5
CDR3 length: 15
D gene: TRBD1
CDR3 protein: CAGSRPGQGANGYTF
CDR3 DNA: TGTGCCGGCAGCAGACCGGGACAGGGGGCTAACGGCTACACCTTC

clone size: .
J gene: TRBJ1-2
V gene: TRBV7-9
CDR3 length: 15
D gene: .
CDR3 protein: CASATGNPANYGYTF
CDR3 DNA: TGTGCCAGCGCCACAGGGAACCCAGCTAACTATGGCTACACCTTC

clone size: .
J gene: TRBJ2-7
V gene: TRBV19
CDR3 length: 14
D gene: TRBD1
CDR3 protein: CASSRGQGTGEQYF
CDR3 DNA: TGTGCCAGTAGTCGTGGACAGGGGACGGGGGAGCAGTACTTC

clone size: few
J gene: TRBJ2-5
V gene: TRBV12-3/TRBV12-4
CDR3 length: 15
D gene: .
CDR3 protein: CASSLSTAYQETQYF
CDR3 DNA: TGTGCCAGCAGCCTCTCTACAGCGTACCAAGAGACCCAGTACTTC

clone size: few
J gene: TRBJ2-3
V gene: TRBV7-2
CDR3 length: 16
D gene: .
CDR3 protein: CASNPLLLQSTDTQYF
CDR3 DNA: TGTGCCAGCAATCCTCTCCTTCTACAGAGCACAGATACGCAGTATTTT

clone size: .
J gene: TRBJ2-1
V gene: TRBV9
CDR3 length: 16
D gene: TRBD2
CDR3 protein: CASSSTGTSLYNEQFF
CDR3 DNA: TGTGCCAGCAGCTCAACCGGGACTAGCCTCTACAATGAGCAGTTCTTC

clone size: .
J gene: TRBJ2-3
V gene: TRBV5-1
CDR3 length: 17
D gene: TRBD2
CDR3 protein: CASSPGTSGGPTDTQYF
CDR3 DNA: TGCGCCAGCAGCCCCGGGACTAGCGGGGGTCCCACAGATACGCAGTATTTT

clone size: .
J gene: TRBJ2-7
V gene: TRBV20-1
CDR3 length: 13
D gene: .
CDR3 protein: CSARRQPSYEQYF
CDR3 DNA: TGCAGTGCTAGAAGGCAGCCTTCCTACGAGCAGTACTTC

clone size: .
J gene: TRBJ2-1
V gene: TRBV5-1
CDR3 length: 18
D gene: TRBD1
CDR3 protein: CASSLAGTGVSAYNEQFF
CDR3 DNA: TGCGCCAGCAGCTTGGCTGGAACAGGGGTATCGGCCTACAATGAGCAGTTCTTC